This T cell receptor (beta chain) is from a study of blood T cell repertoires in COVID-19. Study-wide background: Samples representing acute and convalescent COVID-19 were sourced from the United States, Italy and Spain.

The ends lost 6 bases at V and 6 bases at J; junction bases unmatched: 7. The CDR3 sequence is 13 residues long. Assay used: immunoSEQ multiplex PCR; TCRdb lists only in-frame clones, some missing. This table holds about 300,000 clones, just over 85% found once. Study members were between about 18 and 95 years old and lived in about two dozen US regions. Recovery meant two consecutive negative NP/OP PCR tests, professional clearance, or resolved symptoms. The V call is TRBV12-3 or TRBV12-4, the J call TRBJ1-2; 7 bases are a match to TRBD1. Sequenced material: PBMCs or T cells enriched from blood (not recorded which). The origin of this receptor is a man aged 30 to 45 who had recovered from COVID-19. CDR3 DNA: TGTGCCAGCAGCAAGACAGGGTTTCATGGCTACACCTTC. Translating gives CASSKTGFHGYTF.